These 2 T cell receptor beta chains were all obtained from the same sample, sequenced in a study of T-cell memory formation after mild COVID-19 (dated by TCRdb to about 2021). Libraries were built with 5' RACE. Sequencing took place on an Illumina NovaSeq 6000. TCRdb redid the processing of the public reads, applying fastp at Q25 and MiXCR, and retained in-frame beta chains. Each entry merges the rows of one CDR3 protein and shows their most common DNA and genes. The sample contains 140,000 or so distinct CDR3 sequences, approximately 21% of them found a single time. The leading ten clones occupy approximately 2.4% of the sample. Sequencing was carried out using PBMCs or a T cell subset sorted from them (not recorded which). Every receptor here comes from an adult woman who had mild COVID-19 (a few samples of this study predate the infection). The sample titles of this study are shuffled in the database, so cell type and time point are left out; the donor was told from shared clones.

The sample holds one count of this clonotype. The chain couples TRBV20-1 to TRBJ2-7, with TRBD2 identical over 14 bases. J lost 2 bases, V lost 5 bases, and 5 bases had no gene match. CDR3 length: 15 amino acids. Germline-derived CDR1 and CDR2 are DFQATT and SNEGSKA (reference sequence). Written as DNA, the CDR3 is TGCAGTGCTCGGACTAGCGGGAGGTCCCCCTACGAGCAGTACTTC. This translates into CSARTSGRSPYEQYF.

The CDR3: CASGYRGPLDTQYF. The CDR3 DNA is TGTGCTAGTGGTTACAGGGGGCCACTGGATACGCAGTATTTT. V usage is TRBV12-5 and J usage is TRBJ2-3; the match to TRBD1 covers 9 bases. The CDR3 is 14 residues long. The germline CDR1 and CDR2 sequences are LGHNT and FRNRAP. V was pared by 4 bases and J by 6 bases, with 5 bases of the junction left unmatched.